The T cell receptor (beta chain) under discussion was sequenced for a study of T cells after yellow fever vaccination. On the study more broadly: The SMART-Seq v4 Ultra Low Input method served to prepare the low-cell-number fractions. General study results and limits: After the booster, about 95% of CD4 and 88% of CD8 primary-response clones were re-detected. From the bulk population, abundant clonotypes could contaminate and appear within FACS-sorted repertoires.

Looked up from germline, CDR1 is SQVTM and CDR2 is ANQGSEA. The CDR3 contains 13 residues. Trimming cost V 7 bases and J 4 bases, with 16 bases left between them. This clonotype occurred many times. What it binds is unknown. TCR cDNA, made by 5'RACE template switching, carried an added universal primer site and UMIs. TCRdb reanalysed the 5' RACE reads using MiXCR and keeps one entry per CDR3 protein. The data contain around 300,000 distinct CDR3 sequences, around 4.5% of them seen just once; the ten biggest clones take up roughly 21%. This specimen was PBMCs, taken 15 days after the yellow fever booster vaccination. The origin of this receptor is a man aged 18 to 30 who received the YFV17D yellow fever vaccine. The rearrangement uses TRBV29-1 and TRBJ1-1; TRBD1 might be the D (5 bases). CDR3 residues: CSAHRDQGTEAFF. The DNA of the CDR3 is TGCAGCGCCCACCGGGACCAGGGCACTGAAGCTTTCTTT.